This TCR beta chain was captured by sequencing in a study of T cells in Graves' hyperthyroidism and ophthalmopathy. Broader study findings: Stable hyperthyroidism was separated from ophthalmopathy by a model based on 13 V-J features.

From germline, CDR1 is SEHNR and CDR2 FQNEAQ (reference sequence). V was cut by 8 bases and J by 4 bases, with 9 bases left in between. The CDR3 runs to 12 residues. Researchers took RNA transcripts and amplified the TCR beta CDR3 regions from them. The HTBI primer set drove a first-round RT-PCR of the TCR CDR3. TCRdb ran MiXCR on the multiplex PCR reads and lists one entry per CDR3 protein. The sample carries hundreds of thousands of distinct CDR3 sequences, approximately 15% recorded once. Graves' hyperthyroidism showing no ophthalmopathy progression within 18 months was considered stable. In its sample, this clonotype was seen a few times. Its antigen is unidentified.

The V and J genes are TRBV7-9 and TRBJ2-1, with no clear D. Sequenced: blood. This receptor was obtained from a young woman with Graves' hyperthyroidism. CDR3 in amino acids: CASGGEYNEQFF. The DNA for the CDR3 is TGTGCCAGCGGCGGTGAATACAATGAGCAGTTCTTC.